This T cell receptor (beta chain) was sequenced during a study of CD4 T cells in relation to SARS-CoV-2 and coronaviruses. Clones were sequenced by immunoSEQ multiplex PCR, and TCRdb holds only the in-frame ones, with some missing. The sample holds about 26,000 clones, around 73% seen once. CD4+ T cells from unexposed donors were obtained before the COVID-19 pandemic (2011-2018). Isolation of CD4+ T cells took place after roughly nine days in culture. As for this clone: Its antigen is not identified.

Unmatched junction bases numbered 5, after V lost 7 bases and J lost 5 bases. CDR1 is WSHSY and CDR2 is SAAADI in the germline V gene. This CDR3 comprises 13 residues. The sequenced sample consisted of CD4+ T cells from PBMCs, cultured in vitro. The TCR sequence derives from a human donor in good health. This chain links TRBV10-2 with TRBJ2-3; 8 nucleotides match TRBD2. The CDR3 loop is CASTTGGLDTQYF. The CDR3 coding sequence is TGCGCCAGCACAACGGGGGGGTTAGATACGCAGTATTTT.